This TCR beta chain was sequenced for a study of T cell responses to AZD1222 COVID-19 vaccine. Measured with immunoSEQ multiplex PCR; TCRdb has only the in-frame clones, and not every one. The table lists approximately 170,000 clones, around nine tenths of them singletons. Second-dose groups at about 4 or about 12 weeks were pooled. The source of this sequence is an adult who received the AZD1222 COVID-19 vaccine. The source material was peripheral blood, sampled 28 days after the second AZD1222 dose.

The CDR3 DNA sequence: TGTGCCAGCAGTGGCGGGACAGCATATAGCAATCAGCCCCAGCATTTT. Its translation is CASSGGTAYSNQPQHF. This sequence joins TRBV6-1 and TRBJ1-5; 7 bases fit TRBD1. From germline, CDR1 is MNHNS and CDR2 SASEGT. J gave up 0 bases and V 4 bases, and 6 bases lay outside the gene matches. The CDR3 totals 16 residues.